This T cell receptor beta chain was observed in a study of identical twins. MiXCR, run by TCRdb on the 5' RACE reads, gives a single entry per CDR3 protein. The sample includes a few hundred thousand distinct CDR3 sequences, 7.5% to 10% of them seen just once. V was clipped by 5 bases and J by 4 bases, with 15 bases between them. The CDR3 runs to 14 residues. Germline V lookup: CDR1 SEHNR, CDR2 FQNEAQ (reference sequence). This clonotype occurred many times. These sequences were also reported in another study, on yellow fever vaccine responses in identical twins.

The chain carries TRBV7-9 and TRBJ2-7; D may be TRBD2 (7 bases). Sample: PBMCs. The source of this sequence is a woman aged 18-30 years in good health. In nucleotides, the CDR3 is TGTGCCAGCAGCGCTCAGGGGAGGGTGTACGAGCAGTACTTC. As protein: CASSAQGRVYEQYF.